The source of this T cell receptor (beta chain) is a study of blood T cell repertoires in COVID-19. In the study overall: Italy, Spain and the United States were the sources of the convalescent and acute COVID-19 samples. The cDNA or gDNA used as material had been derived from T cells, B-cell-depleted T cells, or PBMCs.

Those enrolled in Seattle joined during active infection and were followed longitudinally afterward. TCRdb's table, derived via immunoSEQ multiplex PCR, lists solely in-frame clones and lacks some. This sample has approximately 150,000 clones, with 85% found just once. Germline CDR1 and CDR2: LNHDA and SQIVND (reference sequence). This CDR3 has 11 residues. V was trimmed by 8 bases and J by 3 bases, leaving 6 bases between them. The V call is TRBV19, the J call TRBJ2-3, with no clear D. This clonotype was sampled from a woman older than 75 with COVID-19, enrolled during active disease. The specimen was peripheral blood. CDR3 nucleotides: TGTGCCAGTGCTACTACAGATACGCAGTATTTT. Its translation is CASATTDTQYF.